Below are 32 T cell receptor beta chains sequenced from a single sample in a study of vaccination and CD4 T cells after COVID-19. Their antigens are not known. Sequencing of DNA taken from cultured CD4+ T cells relied on the Oncomine TCR Beta short-read assay. TCRdb independently ran MiXCR on the PCR reads; one entry per CDR3 protein. Among about 13,000 distinct CDR3 sequences, around 38% were seen once, and the ten largest hold about 8.6%. Treatment here: approximately nine-day PBMC culture with coronavirus spike peptide pools or control peptides (ViraFEST assay). The sample taken for sequencing was CD4+ T cells from blood, cultured in vitro. These receptors all stem from a human donor who had recovered from COVID-19.

V and J are TRBV10-2 and TRBJ1-5; no reliable D call. The CDR3 length is 15 residues. Germline V CDR1 and CDR2: WSHSY, SAAADI. V shed 3 bases and J shed 6 bases, with 15 bases lying between them. DNA for the CDR3: TGCGCCAGCAGTGAAGTAGGCCTAATAGGTCAGCCCCAGCATTTT. This sequence encodes CASSEVGLIGQPQHF.

This chain connects TRBV9 to TRBJ2-5, with D possibly being TRBD2 (6 bases). Trimming stripped 2 bases from V and 5 bases from J, with 13 bases between. Germline CDR1 SGDLS, CDR2 YYNGEE. CDR3 size: 14 residues. CDR3 nucleotides: TGTGCCAGCAGCGTCCGCGGCGGGGTGGAGACCCAGTACTTC. Protein product: CASSVRGGVETQYF.

V is TRBV7-2 and J is TRBJ2-6, with D possibly matching TRBD1 (5 bases). The V gene's germline CDR1 is SGHTA and CDR2 FQGNSA. This CDR3 spans 15 amino acids. Trimming cost V 5 bases and J 3 bases, with 11 bases left between them. Written as DNA, the CDR3 is TGTGCCAGCAGCCCCCAGGGTGGTGGGGCCAACGTCCTGACTTTC. This encodes CASSPQGGGANVLTF.

This chain joins TRBV5-4 and TRBJ1-1, with D tentatively TRBD1 (5 bases). Germline assignment: CDR1 SGHNT and CDR2 YYREEE (reference sequence). The CDR3 runs to 15 residues. Deletions cut 2 bases from V and 4 bases from J, with 15 bases between. The CDR3 region has the DNA TGTGCCAGCAGCTTAGCCCCAGGGTTGGGCACTGAAGCTTTCTTT. It encodes CASSLAPGLGTEAFF.

To note about this clonotype: The junction shows a germline mismatch at one end, possibly a read error. The rearrangement uses TRBV7-2 and TRBJ1-1; D is uncertain. Looked up from germline, CDR1 is SGHTA and CDR2 is FQGNSA. This CDR3 has 15 residues. The CDR3 region has the DNA TGTGCCCGCAGCTTAGTTGGAGGGATGGACACTGAAGCTTTCTTT. This sequence encodes CARSLVGGMDTEAFF.

This clonotype was seen more than once but under ten times. At one end, the junction sequence differs from germline, possibly due to a read error. The CDR3 nucleotides are TGTGCCAGCAGTCACTCTTCAGGGGGAGAGACCCAGTACTTC. It translates to CASSHSSGGETQYF. The V and J genes are TRBV6-5 and TRBJ2-5; 7 nucleotides agree with TRBD1. This CDR3 has 14 amino acids. The germline V gene encodes CDR1 MNHEY and CDR2 SVGAGI.

In this sample, this clonotype turned up a few times. Here the CDR3 DNA reads TGTGCCAGCAGAACCGGGACAGGTTTTATGAACACTGAAGCTTTCTTT. Residues: CASRTGTGFMNTEAFF. This chain uses TRBV6-1 with TRBJ1-1; 8 bases line up with TRBD1. CDR3 size: 16 residues. V dropped 6 bases and J dropped 0; count of bases not matched to a gene: 9. Germline lookup yields CDR1 MNHNS and CDR2 SASEGT.

The chain is built from TRBV18 and TRBJ1-2, with TRBD1 identical over 9 bases. Germline V gene data show CDR1 as KGHSH and CDR2 as LQKENI. This CDR3 is built from 14 residues. Trimming at V came to 0 bases and at J to 7 bases, leaving 3 bases not matched to a gene. As DNA, the CDR3 is TGTGCCAGCTCACCACCGGGACAGGGTGGTGGCTACACCTTC. It is translated as CASSPPGQGGGYTF.

The chain uses TRBV7-3 and TRBJ2-1; TRBD1 aligns across 8 bases. The CDR3 contains 15 residues. The ends lost 0 bases at V and 10 bases at J; junction bases unmatched: 8. Germline V gene sequence: CDR1 SGHTA, CDR2 FQGTGA. CDR3 DNA sequence: TGTGCCAGCAGCTTAACGGCTGGCAGGGGGCTAGAGCAGTTCTTC. It codes for CASSLTAGRGLEQFF.

CDR3 nucleotides: TGTGCCTGGATACGGAGCGGGGGGTCAGAGACCCAGTACTTC. Translation: CAWIRSGGSETQYF. J is TRBJ2-5 and V is TRBV30, with 9 bases identical to TRBD2. The germline V gene has CDR1 GTSNPN and CDR2 SVGIG (reference sequence). This CDR3 region has 14 residues. Losses at the gene ends were 4 bases for V and 4 bases for J; bases not matched to a gene: 7.

The chain is built from TRBV30 and TRBJ2-6; D may correspond to TRBD1 or TRBD2 (5 bases each). The CDR3 contains 18 residues. CDR1 is GTSNPN, CDR2 SVGIG, per germline (reference sequence). With 0 bases removed from V and 4 bases from J, the gap between germline ends came to 19 bases. The CDR3 reads CAWSVRGAEGSGANVLTF. The CDR3 DNA is TGTGCCTGGAGTGTACGAGGGGCTGAGGGGTCAGGGGCCAACGTCCTGACTTTC.

This clonotype was observed a few times. This sequence joins TRBV11-2 and TRBJ2-5; TRBD1 agrees at 7 bases. This CDR3 has 13 amino acids. The trim removed 3 bases at V and 7 bases at J, leaving 5 bases unmatched. Germline-derived CDR1 and CDR2 are SGHAT and FQNNGV. CDR3 DNA sequence: TGTGCCAGCAGCTTGGGACAGATAGGGACCCAGTACTTC. Translated, it gives CASSLGQIGTQYF.

By sample share, this clonotype is medium-sized. The CDR3, as DNA: TGCGCCAGCAGTGAATCAGGGAATCAGCCCCAGCATTTT. Protein product: CASSESGNQPQHF. This chain links TRBV10-1 with TRBJ1-5, with D possibly being TRBD1 (5 bases). From germline, CDR1 is WNHNN and CDR2 SYGVQD (reference sequence). V was pared by 3 bases and J by 4 bases, with 7 bases between. The CDR3 extends over 13 amino acids.

V and J are TRBV19 and TRBJ1-2; D ambiguous. The CDR3 consists of 16 residues. Germline V gene sequence: CDR1 LNHDA, CDR2 SQIVND (reference sequence). V was clipped by 7 bases and J by 4 bases, with 22 bases between them. The CDR3 loop reads CASTPIPRVGGYGYTF. The CDR3 coding sequence is TGTGCCAGTACCCCAATACCTCGGGTGGGAGGCTATGGCTACACCTTC.

This clonotype came up a few times. The genes are TRBV20-1 and TRBJ1-2; a possible D gene is TRBD1 (5 bases). This CDR3 region has 14 residues. Trimming shortened V by 0 bases and J by 4 bases, and 12 bases separated the two germline ends. Looked up from germline, CDR1 is DFQATT and CDR2 is SNEGSKA (reference sequence). CDR3 nucleotide sequence: TGCAGTGCTAGAGATCGAGGGGCCGGCTATGGCTACACCTTC. Its translation is CSARDRGAGYGYTF.

This clonotype was seen only a few times. CDR3: CASTGGADQPQHF. The CDR3 DNA follows: TGTGCCAGCACTGGGGGGGCAGATCAGCCCCAGCATTTT. The chain joins TRBV6-1 to TRBJ1-5, with D perhaps TRBD1 (6 bases). CDR3 length equals 13 residues. CDR1 MNHNS and CDR2 SASEGT come from the germline V gene. The V end was cut by 7 bases, the J end by 5 bases, with 12 bases between.

The gene calls are TRBV19 and TRBJ2-6, with D possibly TRBD2 on 5 matching bases. CDR3 length: 18 residues. Germline assignment: CDR1 LNHDA and CDR2 SQIVND (reference sequence). The V and J ends lost 5 bases and 0 bases respectively, with 17 bases between them. The CDR3 reads CASSGREPSLSGANVLTF. The CDR3, as DNA: TGTGCCAGTAGTGGGAGAGAGCCATCGCTCTCTGGGGCCAACGTCCTGACTTTC. The variable domain in full, with the rest retrieved from reference TRBV19 and TRBJ2-6, is DGGITQSPKYLFRKEGQNVTLSCEQNLNHDAMYWYRQDPGQGLRLIYYSQIVNDFQKGDIAEGYSVSREKKESFPLTVTSAQKNPTAFYLCASSGREPSLSGANVLTFGAGSRLTVL.

This clonotype was found a few times. The chain is built from TRBV6-1 and TRBJ1-5; D is ambiguous. The CDR3 length is 15 residues. V was pared by 8 bases and J by 2 bases, with 16 bases between. Germline-derived CDR1 and CDR2 are MNHNS and SASEGT. CDR3 sequence (DNA): TGTGCCAGCGGCCCTCTTGGCAGTGGCAATCAGCCCCAGCATTTT. Amino acids: CASGPLGSGNQPQHF.

A few counts support this clonotype. In DNA, the CDR3 is TGTGCCAGCAGTGAGGACAAAAGACAGGGAGGACACACCATATATTTT. Residues: CASSEDKRQGGHTIYF. The rearrangement joins TRBV6-1 to TRBJ1-3, with 7 bases lining up with TRBD1. The germline CDR1 and CDR2 sequences are MNHNS and SASEGT. This CDR3 has 16 amino acids. Trimming took 3 bases from V and 8 from J; bases not matched to a gene: 13.

This clonotype was seen a handful of times. This chain connects TRBV6-2 or TRBV6-3 to TRBJ2-7; 11 bases agree with TRBD1. J was trimmed by 3 bases and V by 2 bases; bases with no gene match: 6. Germline CDR1 is MNHEY and CDR2 is SVGEGT. The CDR3 has 16 residues. The CDR3 loop reads CASSYAGGTGGYEQYF. The CDR3 DNA reads as TGTGCCAGCAGTTACGCCGGGGGGACAGGGGGCTACGAGCAGTACTTC.

V is TRBV7-6 and J is TRBJ2-4; D is undetermined. CDR3 length: 14 residues. V was shortened by 5 bases and J by 8 bases, with 16 bases between the two germline ends. Germline lookup yields CDR1 SGHVS and CDR2 FNYEAQ. The CDR3 coding sequence is TGTGCCAGCAGCCCCTCGTGGGATAACGACATTCAGTACTTC. Protein: CASSPSWDNDIQYF.

The chain combines TRBV11-2 with TRBJ1-6; D gene unclear. CDR3 length: 16 residues. V was pared by 1 base and J by 5 bases, with 12 bases between. CDR1 SGHAT and CDR2 FQNNGV come from the germline V gene. As DNA, the CDR3 is TGTGCCAGCAGCTTAGGGGCAGGCAACAATAATTCACCCCTCCACTTT. Its protein is CASSLGAGNNNSPLHF.

The chain links TRBV6-1 to TRBJ1-1; D remains ambiguous. The CDR3 extends over 15 amino acids. The ends were cut back, 2 bases at V and 0 bases at J, with 10 bases in the middle. Per the germline V gene, CDR1 is MNHNS and CDR2 is SASEGT. CDR3 coding DNA: TGTGCCAGCAGTGAAAGGAAGGTTATGAACACTGAAGCTTTCTTT. Translated: CASSERKVMNTEAFF.

This clonotype was observed a few times. This sequence joins TRBV12-3 or TRBV12-4 and TRBJ1-1; no clear D. This CDR3 contains 13 residues. V dropped 6 bases and J dropped 0 bases, with 8 bases sitting between them. CDR3 sequence: CASRLGMNTEAFF. The CDR3 region has the DNA TGTGCCAGCAGGCTAGGAATGAACACTGAAGCTTTCTTT.

The chain employs TRBV24-1 and TRBJ2-7, with D unresolved. The CDR3 extends over 13 amino acids. The germline gives CDR1 KGHDR, CDR2 SFDVKD. The V end lost 0 bases, the J end lost 6 bases, and 8 bases lay between the germline ends. CDR3: CATSDLRAGEQYF. The CDR3 DNA reads TGTGCCACCAGTGATTTGAGGGCAGGCGAGCAGTACTTC.

This clonotype was picked up one time. The V call is TRBV20-1, the J call TRBJ1-4; D gene ambiguous. CDR1 DFQATT and CDR2 SNEGSKA come from the germline V gene (reference sequence). V lost 3 bases, J lost 0 bases, and 5 bases lay in between. This CDR3 has 13 residues. CDR3 nucleotide sequence: TGCAGTGCTAGTGGGTCAACTAATGAAAAACTGTTTTTT. As protein: CSASGSTNEKLFF.

This clonotype came up a few times. The chain uses TRBV14 and TRBJ1-2; D possibly corresponds to TRBD1 (6 bases). CDR3 length: 14 amino acids. Looked up from germline, CDR1 is SGHDN and CDR2 is FVKESK. V lost 2 bases and J 3 bases, leaving 10 bases between the germline ends. In DNA form, the CDR3 reads TGTGCCAGCAGCCAACACAGGGCGGACTATGGCTACACCTTC. This encodes CASSQHRADYGYTF.

The genes are TRBV7-2 and TRBJ1-5; D gene ambiguous. CDR1 is SGHTA and CDR2 is FQGNSA in the germline V gene. The CDR3 length is 15 residues. Trimming removed 4 bases at V and 2 bases at J, with 12 bases between. CDR3 loop: CASSSGPAGNQPQHF. The CDR3 nucleotides read TGTGCCAGCAGCTCTGGACCCGCCGGCAATCAGCCCCAGCATTTT.

V is TRBV20-1 and J is TRBJ1-6, with a weak D call TRBD1 (5 bases). The germline CDR1 and CDR2 sequences are DFQATT and SNEGSKA (reference sequence). The V end lost 4 bases, the J end lost 6 bases, and 13 bases lay between the germline ends. The CDR3 spans 14 residues. The CDR3, as DNA: TGCAGTGCTAAACCGGGACTCTCTAATTCACCCCTCCACTTT. Protein sequence: CSAKPGLSNSPLHF.

V and J are TRBV5-4 and TRBJ1-1; TRBD1 is a possible D gene (5 bases). Germline CDR1 SGHNT, CDR2 YYREEE (reference sequence). The CDR3 runs 16 residues. Trimming cost V 0 bases and J 6 bases, with 18 bases left between them. The chain's CDR3 is CASSLEGSRLGSEAFF. CDR3 coding DNA: TGTGCCAGCAGCTTGGAGGGGAGTCGCCTTGGATCTGAAGCTTTCTTT.

The gene calls are TRBV7-2 and TRBJ1-5; no reliable D call. Germline CDR1 and CDR2: SGHTA and FQGNSA. V gave up 3 bases and J gave up 6 bases, with 6 bases separating them. This CDR3 spans 12 amino acids. The DNA for the CDR3 is TGTGCCAGCAGCTTGGGTTTTCAGCCCCAGCATTTT. Its protein product is CASSLGFQPQHF.

CDR3 nucleotide sequence: TGTGCCAGCAGTACCCACGCACAGGGTAGCAATCAGCCCCAGCATTTT. It codes for CASSTHAQGSNQPQHF. The chain is built from TRBV27 and TRBJ1-5, with TRBD1 as a possible D gene (6 bases). The CDR3 has 16 amino acids. V shed 5 bases and J shed 0 bases, with 14 bases lying between them. Germline V CDR1 and CDR2: MNHEY, SMNVEV (reference sequence).